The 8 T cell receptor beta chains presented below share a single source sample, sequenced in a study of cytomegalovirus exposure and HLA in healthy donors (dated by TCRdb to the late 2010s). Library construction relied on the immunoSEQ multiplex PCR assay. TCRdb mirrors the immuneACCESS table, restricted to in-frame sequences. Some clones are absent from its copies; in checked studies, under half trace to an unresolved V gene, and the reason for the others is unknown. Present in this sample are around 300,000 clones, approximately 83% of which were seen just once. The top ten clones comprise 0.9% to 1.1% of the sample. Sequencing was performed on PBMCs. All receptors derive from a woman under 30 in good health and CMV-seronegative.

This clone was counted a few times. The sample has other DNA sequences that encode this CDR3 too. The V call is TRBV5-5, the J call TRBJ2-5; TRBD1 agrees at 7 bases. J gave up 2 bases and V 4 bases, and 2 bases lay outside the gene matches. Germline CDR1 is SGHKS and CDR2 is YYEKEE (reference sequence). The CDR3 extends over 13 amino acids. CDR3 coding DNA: TGTGCCAGCAGCGGGACAGATCAAGAGACCCAGTACTTC. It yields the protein CASSGTDQETQYF. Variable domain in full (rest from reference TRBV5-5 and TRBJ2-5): DAGVTQSPTHLIKTRGQQVTLRCSPISGHKSVSWYQQVLGQGPQFIFQYYEKEERGRGNFPDRFSARQFPNYSSELNVNALLLGDSALYLCASSGTDQETQYFGPGTRLLVL.

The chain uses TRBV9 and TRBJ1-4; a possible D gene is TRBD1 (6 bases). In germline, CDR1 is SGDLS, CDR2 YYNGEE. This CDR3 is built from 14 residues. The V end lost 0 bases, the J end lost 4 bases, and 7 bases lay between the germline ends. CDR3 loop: CASSVGTVNEKLFF. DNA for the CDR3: TGTGCCAGCAGCGTAGGGACAGTTAATGAAAAACTGTTTTTT.

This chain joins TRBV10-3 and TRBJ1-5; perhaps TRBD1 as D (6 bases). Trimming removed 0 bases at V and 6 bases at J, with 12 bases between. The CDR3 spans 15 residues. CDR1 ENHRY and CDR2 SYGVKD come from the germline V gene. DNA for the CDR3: TGTGCCATCAGTGAGTCCTGGGACAAGAGTCAGCCCCAGCATTTT. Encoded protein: CAISESWDKSQPQHF.

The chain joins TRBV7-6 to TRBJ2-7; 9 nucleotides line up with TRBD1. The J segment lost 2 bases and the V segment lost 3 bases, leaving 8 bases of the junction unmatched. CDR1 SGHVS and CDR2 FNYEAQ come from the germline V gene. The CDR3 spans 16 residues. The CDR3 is CASSLGRDRVAYEQYF. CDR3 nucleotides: TGTGCCAGCAGCTTGGGCCGGGACAGGGTCGCCTACGAGCAGTACTTC.

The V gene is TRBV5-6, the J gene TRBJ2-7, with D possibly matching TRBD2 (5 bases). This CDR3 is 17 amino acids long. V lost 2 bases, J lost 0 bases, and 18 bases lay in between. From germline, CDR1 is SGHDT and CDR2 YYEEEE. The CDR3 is CASSFWTLPPSSYEQYF. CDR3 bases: TGTGCCAGCAGCTTCTGGACTTTACCCCCCTCCTCCTACGAGCAGTACTTC. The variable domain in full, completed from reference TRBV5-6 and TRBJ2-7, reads DAGVTQSPTHLIKTRGQQVTLRCSPKSGHDTVSWYQQALGQGPQFIFQYYEEEERQRGNFPDRFSGHQFPNYSSELNVNALLLGDSALYLCASSFWTLPPSSYEQYFGPGTRLTVT.

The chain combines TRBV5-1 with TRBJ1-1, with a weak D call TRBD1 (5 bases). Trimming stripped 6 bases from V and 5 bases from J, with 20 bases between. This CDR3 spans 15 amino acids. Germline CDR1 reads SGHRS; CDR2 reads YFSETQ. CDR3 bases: TGCGCCAGCACCCAGTTATTTGGCCGGGGGACTGAAGCTTTCTTT. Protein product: CASTQLFGRGTEAFF.

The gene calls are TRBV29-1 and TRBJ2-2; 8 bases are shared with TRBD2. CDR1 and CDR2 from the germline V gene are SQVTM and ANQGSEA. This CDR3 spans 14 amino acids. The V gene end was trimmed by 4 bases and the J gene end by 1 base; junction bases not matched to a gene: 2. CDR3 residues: CSVVREVNTGELFF. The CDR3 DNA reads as TGCAGCGTTGTGCGGGAGGTGAACACCGGGGAGCTGTTTTTT.

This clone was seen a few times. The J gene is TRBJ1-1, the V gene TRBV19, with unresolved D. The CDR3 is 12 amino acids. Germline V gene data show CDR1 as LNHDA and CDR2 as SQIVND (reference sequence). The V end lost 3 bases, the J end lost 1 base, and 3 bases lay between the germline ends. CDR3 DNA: TGTGCCAGTAGTATTCAGAACACTGAAGCTTTCTTT. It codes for CASSIQNTEAFF.